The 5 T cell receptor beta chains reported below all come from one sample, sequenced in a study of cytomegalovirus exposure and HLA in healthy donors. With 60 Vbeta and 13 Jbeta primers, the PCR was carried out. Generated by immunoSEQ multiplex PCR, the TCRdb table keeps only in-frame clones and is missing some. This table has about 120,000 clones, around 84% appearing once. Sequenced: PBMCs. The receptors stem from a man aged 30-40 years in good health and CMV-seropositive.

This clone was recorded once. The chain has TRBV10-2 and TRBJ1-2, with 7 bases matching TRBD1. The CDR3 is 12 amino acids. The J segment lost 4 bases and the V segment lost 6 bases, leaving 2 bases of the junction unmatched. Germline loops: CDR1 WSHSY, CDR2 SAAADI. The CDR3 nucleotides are TGCGCCAGCAGCCGGGACAGCTATGGCTACACCTTC. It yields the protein CASSRDSYGYTF.

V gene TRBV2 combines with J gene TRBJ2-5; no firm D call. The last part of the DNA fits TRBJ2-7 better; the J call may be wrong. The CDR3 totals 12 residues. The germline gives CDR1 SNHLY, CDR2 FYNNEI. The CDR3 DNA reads TGTGCCAGCAGTACGCCCTCCTACGAGCAGTACTTC. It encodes CASSTPSYEQYF.

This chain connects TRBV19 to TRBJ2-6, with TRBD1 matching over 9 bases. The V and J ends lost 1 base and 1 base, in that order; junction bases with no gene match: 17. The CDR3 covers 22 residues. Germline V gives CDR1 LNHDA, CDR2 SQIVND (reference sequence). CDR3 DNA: TGTGCCAGTAGTATAGGGTTGGGCGGGACAGGGTACGCGAGATCTGGGGCCAACGTCCTGACTTTC. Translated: CASSIGLGGTGYARSGANVLTF.

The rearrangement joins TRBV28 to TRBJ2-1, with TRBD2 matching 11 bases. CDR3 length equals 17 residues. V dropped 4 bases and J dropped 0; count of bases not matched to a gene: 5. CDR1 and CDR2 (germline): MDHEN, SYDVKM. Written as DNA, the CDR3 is TGTGCCAGCAGTTCCACTAGCGGGAGTTTCTCCTACAATGAGCAGTTCTTC. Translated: CASSSTSGSFSYNEQFF.

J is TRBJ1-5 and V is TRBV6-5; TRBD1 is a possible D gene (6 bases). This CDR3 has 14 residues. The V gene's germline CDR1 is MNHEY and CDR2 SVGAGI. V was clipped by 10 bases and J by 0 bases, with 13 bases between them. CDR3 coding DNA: TGTGCCACCAAACGGACAGTTAGCAATCAGCCCCAGCATTTT. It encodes CATKRTVSNQPQHF.